The 12 T cell receptor beta chains below come from one sample, sequenced in a study of CD8+CD57+ T cells in acquired aplastic anemia. Genomic DNA, serving as template, underwent TCR beta VDJ and CDR3 profiling. TCRdb ran MiXCR on the reads and lists one entry per CDR3 protein. This table holds 100,000 to 150,000 distinct CDR3 sequences, around 48% found once. The sample was sorted CD4+, CD8+, or CD8+CD57+ T cells (not recorded which) from PBMCs. The source is a human donor in good health, serving as a control.

The J gene is TRBJ2-6, the V gene TRBV7-9; 7 nucleotides agree with TRBD2. The CDR3 length is 14 residues. With 6 bases clipped from V and 4 bases from J, the junction kept 3 bases outside the gene matches. Germline CDR1 reads SEHNR; CDR2 reads FQNEAQ (reference sequence). CDR3 in amino acids: CASSPLAGANVLTF. In nucleotides, the CDR3 is TGTGCCAGCAGTCCACTAGCGGGGGCCAACGTCCTGACTTTC.

On this clonotype itself: Possible read error: a much larger clone is one base away. This sequence joins TRBV18 and TRBJ1-2; 7 positions match TRBD1. The CDR3 consists of 14 residues. The germline V gene encodes CDR1 KGHSH and CDR2 LQKENI. The trim removed 3 bases at V and 8 bases at J, leaving 9 bases unmatched. CDR3 loop: CASSPNRGREGYTF. The CDR3 region has the DNA TGTGCCAGCTCACCTAACAGGGGACGGGAAGGCTACACCTTC.

The chain is built from TRBV19 and TRBJ1-4; D perhaps matches TRBD1 (6 bases). Germline V CDR1 and CDR2: LNHDA, SQIVND (reference sequence). The CDR3 extends over 12 amino acids. Trimming removed 5 bases from V and 8 bases from J, with 9 bases in between. CDR3 bases: TGTGCCAGTAGTCAGGGGCGGGAAAAACTGTTTTTT. It specifies CASSQGREKLFF.

The chain employs TRBV15 and TRBJ2-4, with D uncertain. Germline-derived CDR1 and CDR2 are LNHNV and YYDKDF (reference sequence). This CDR3 spans 15 amino acids. The germline V and J ends were trimmed by 4 bases and 1 base, with 11 bases remaining between them. CDR3 amino acids: CATSTREWAKNIQYF. The CDR3 DNA is TGTGCCACCAGCACGCGCGAATGGGCCAAAAACATTCAGTACTTC.

The chain combines TRBV24-1 with TRBJ1-4, with 10 bases that match TRBD1. The germline V gene encodes CDR1 KGHDR and CDR2 SFDVKD. The CDR3 spans 16 residues. V shed 3 bases and J 7 bases; nucleotides not matched to a gene: 7. CDR3 DNA sequence: TGTGCCACCAGTGATCCTCCGGGACAGGGGAGTGAAAAACTGTTTTTT. It yields the protein CATSDPPGQGSEKLFF.

In its sample, this clonotype was seen once. V is TRBV25-1 and J is TRBJ1-4; D gene unclear. V gave up 6 bases and J gave up 4 bases, with 9 bases separating them. CDR3 length: 13 residues. CDR1 is MGHDK, CDR2 SYGVNS, per germline. The CDR3 region is CASRAAGNEKLFF. Here the CDR3 DNA reads TGTGCCAGCAGGGCAGCCGGTAATGAAAAACTGTTTTTT. The whole variable domain, remainder taken from reference TRBV25-1 and TRBJ1-4, is EADIYQTPRYLVIGTGKKITLECSQTMGHDKMYWYQQDPGMELHLIHYSYGVNSTEKGDLSSESTVSRIRTEHFPLTLESARPSHTSQYLCASRAAGNEKLFFGSGTQLSVL.

This clonotype was seen at least ten times. The chain joins TRBV3-1 to TRBJ1-1, with no clear D. Germline V gives CDR1 LGHDT, CDR2 YNNKEL (reference sequence). The V end lost 4 bases, the J end lost 1 base, and 7 bases lay between the germline ends. The CDR3 has 13 amino acids. As DNA, the CDR3 is TGTGCCAGCAGCCTAGCAGGGAACACTGAAGCTTTCTTT. Its translation is CASSLAGNTEAFF.

The rearrangement joins TRBV20-1 to TRBJ2-1, with a possible D match to TRBD2 (6 bases). Germline V gives CDR1 DFQATT, CDR2 SNEGSKA (reference sequence). Trimming took 5 bases from V and 4 from J, leaving 18 bases between them. The CDR3 spans 15 residues. The CDR3 loop reads CSAPKVSGYYNEQFF. CDR3 bases: TGCAGTGCTCCGAAGGTTAGCGGATATTACAATGAGCAGTTCTTC.

This chain links TRBV11-3 with TRBJ1-6, with TRBD1 matching 10 bases. Trimming removed 5 bases from V and 8 bases from J; junction bases left unmatched: 6. The germline V gene encodes CDR1 SGHNT and CDR2 YENEEA. There are 15 residues in the CDR3. The CDR3 protein is CASSQVGTGDSPLHF. CDR3 nucleotides: TGTGCCAGCAGCCAAGTAGGGACAGGGGATTCACCCCTCCACTTT.

This chain links TRBV7-2 with TRBJ2-5, with TRBD2 matching over 11 bases. The germline V gene encodes CDR1 SGHTA and CDR2 FQGNSA. The ends lost 0 bases at V and 2 bases at J; junction bases unmatched: 8. The CDR3 has 18 residues. The CDR3 is CASSLARGASGGQETQYF. CDR3 sequence (DNA): TGTGCCAGCAGCTTAGCCCGGGGGGCTAGCGGGGGGCAAGAGACCCAGTACTTC.

The genes are TRBV2 and TRBJ1-6; TRBD1 aligns across 9 bases. The length of the CDR3 is 13 residues. Per germline, CDR1 SNHLY and CDR2 FYNNEI. The V segment lost 6 bases and the J segment 10 bases; nucleotides outside the gene matches: 4. CDR3 loop: CASSWDRDSPLHF. Written as DNA, the CDR3 is TGTGCCAGCAGCTGGGACAGGGACTCACCCCTCCACTTT.

This clonotype appeared many times. The CDR3 is CACLLAEGGNEQFF. In DNA, the CDR3 is TGTGCCTGTCTCTTAGCGGAGGGGGGCAATGAGCAGTTCTTC. The chain couples TRBV2 to TRBJ2-1; D possibly matches TRBD1 or TRBD2 (6 bases each). The CDR3 contains 14 residues. Germline CDR1 SNHLY, CDR2 FYNNEI. V lost 11 bases to trimming and J lost 6 bases, with 20 bases between them.